This T cell receptor beta chain is drawn from a study of blood T cell repertoires in COVID-19. V was pared by 3 bases and J by 7 bases, with 11 bases of the junction left unmatched. CDR3 size: 16 residues. Germline CDR1 SNHLY, CDR2 FYNNEI. Self-reported history from a screening survey and questionnaire set each donor's cohort. Profiled with immunoSEQ multiplex PCR; TCRdb holds only in-frame clones, not every one. The sample carries around 370,000 clones, about 88% recorded once. The TCR sequence derives from a woman between 18 and 29 years old who had recovered from COVID-19. J is TRBJ2-1 and V is TRBV2, with 8 bases matching TRBD2. The sequencing input was PBMCs or T cells enriched from blood (not recorded which). In DNA form, the CDR3 reads TGTGCCAGCAGTGACCTCTCCCTCGGGGGGGGGAATGAGCAGTTCTTC. Translated: CASSDLSLGGGNEQFF.